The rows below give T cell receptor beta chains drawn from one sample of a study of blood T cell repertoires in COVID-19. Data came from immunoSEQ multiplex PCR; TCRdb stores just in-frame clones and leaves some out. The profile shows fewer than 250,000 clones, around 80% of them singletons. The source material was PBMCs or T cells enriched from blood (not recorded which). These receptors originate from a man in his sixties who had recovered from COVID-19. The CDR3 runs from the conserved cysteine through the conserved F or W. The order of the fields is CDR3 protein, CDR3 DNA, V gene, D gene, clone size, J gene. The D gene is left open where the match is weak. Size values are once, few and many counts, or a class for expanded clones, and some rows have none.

cdr3_aa: CASSVLDRVGAEAFF
cdr3_nt: TGTGCCAGCAGCGTACTCGACAGGGTGGGGGCTGAAGCTTTCTTT
v_call: TRBV9
d_call: TRBD1
clone_size: NA
j_call: TRBJ1-1

cdr3_aa: CASSQDLRGELFF
cdr3_nt: TGTGCCAGCAGCCAAGATCTACGCGGGGAGCTGTTTTTT
v_call: TRBV4-2
d_call: NA
clone_size: NA
j_call: TRBJ2-2

cdr3_aa: CASSLQGRTEAFF
cdr3_nt: TGTGCCAGCAGTCTACAGGGACGAACTGAAGCTTTCTTT
v_call: TRBV12-3/TRBV12-4
d_call: NA
clone_size: NA
j_call: TRBJ1-1

cdr3_aa: CATSESPGGPSTDTQYF
cdr3_nt: TGTGCCACCAGTGAGAGCCCAGGGGGCCCTAGCACAGATACGCAGTATTTT
v_call: TRBV24-1
d_call: TRBD1
clone_size: NA
j_call: TRBJ2-3

cdr3_aa: CASSSGQGKDTQYF
cdr3_nt: TGTGCCAGCTCATCAGGACAGGGCAAAGATACGCAGTATTTT
v_call: TRBV18
d_call: TRBD1
clone_size: NA
j_call: TRBJ2-3

cdr3_aa: CASGTGTGGFTEAFF
cdr3_nt: TGTGCCAGCGGTACCGGGACAGGGGGCTTCACTGAAGCTTTCTTT
v_call: TRBV7-9
d_call: TRBD1
clone_size: NA
j_call: TRBJ1-1

cdr3_aa: CASSRRDRGGEQYF
cdr3_nt: TGTGCCAGCAGCCGCCGGGACAGGGGCGGGGAGCAGTACTTC
v_call: TRBV6-5
d_call: TRBD1
clone_size: NA
j_call: TRBJ2-7

cdr3_aa: CSASSGGGKLFF
cdr3_nt: TGCAGTGCTAGTTCAGGGGGCGGAAAACTGTTTTTT
v_call: TRBV20-1
d_call: TRBD1
clone_size: NA
j_call: TRBJ1-4

cdr3_aa: CASSPQISNQPQHF
cdr3_nt: TGTGCCAGTAGTCCTCAGATTAGCAATCAGCCCCAGCATTTT
v_call: TRBV19
d_call: NA
clone_size: NA
j_call: TRBJ1-5

cdr3_aa: CASSYPREGRLETQYF
cdr3_nt: TGTGCCAGCAGCTACCCCCGGGAGGGGCGGTTAGAGACCCAGTACTTC
v_call: TRBV7-6
d_call: TRBD2
clone_size: NA
j_call: TRBJ2-5

cdr3_aa: CASRLRGNQEKLFF
cdr3_nt: TGTGCCAGCAGACTTAGGGGTAATCAAGAAAAACTGTTTTTT
v_call: TRBV28
d_call: NA
clone_size: NA
j_call: TRBJ1-4

cdr3_aa: CASSRDRDQPQHF
cdr3_nt: TGTGCCAGCAGCCGGGACAGGGATCAGCCCCAGCATTTT
v_call: TRBV11-2
d_call: TRBD1
clone_size: few
j_call: TRBJ1-5

cdr3_aa: CASSISNGGMNTEAFF
cdr3_nt: TGTGCCAGTAGTATCTCAAACGGAGGGATGAACACTGAAGCTTTCTTT
v_call: TRBV19
d_call: NA
clone_size: NA
j_call: TRBJ1-1

cdr3_aa: CASSLDTGAPTGELFF
cdr3_nt: TGTGCCAGCTCACTCGATACTGGGGCACCTACCGGGGAGCTGTTTTTT
v_call: TRBV18
d_call: NA
clone_size: few
j_call: TRBJ2-2

cdr3_aa: CASSLRRTEAFF
cdr3_nt: TGTGCCAGCAGCTTGCGGCGGACTGAAGCTTTCTTT
v_call: TRBV5-6
d_call: NA
clone_size: NA
j_call: TRBJ1-1

cdr3_aa: CASSGDIHEQFF
cdr3_nt: TGTGCCAGCAGCGGCGACATCCATGAGCAGTTCTTC
v_call: TRBV12-3/TRBV12-4
d_call: NA
clone_size: NA
j_call: TRBJ2-1

cdr3_aa: CASSNPTGGNYGYTF
cdr3_nt: TGTGCCAGCAGTAATCCAACGGGGGGCAACTATGGCTACACCTTC
v_call: TRBV6-5
d_call: NA
clone_size: NA
j_call: TRBJ1-2

cdr3_aa: CSASKAGVGYGYTF
cdr3_nt: TGCAGTGCTAGTAAGGCAGGGGTTGGCTATGGCTACACCTTC
v_call: TRBV20-1
d_call: NA
clone_size: NA
j_call: TRBJ1-2

cdr3_aa: CASSYGGQGAYEQYF
cdr3_nt: TGTGCCAGCAGTTACGGAGGACAGGGGGCCTACGAGCAGTACTTC
v_call: TRBV6-2/TRBV6-3
d_call: TRBD1
clone_size: NA
j_call: TRBJ2-7

cdr3_aa: CASSDNFYGYTF
cdr3_nt: TGTGCCAGCAGTGACAACTTCTATGGCTACACCTTC
v_call: TRBV6-1
d_call: NA
clone_size: once
j_call: TRBJ1-2

cdr3_aa: CASSIDRASPLHF
cdr3_nt: TGTGCCAGTAGTATCGACAGGGCTTCACCCCTCCACTTT
v_call: TRBV19
d_call: TRBD1
clone_size: NA
j_call: TRBJ1-6

cdr3_aa: CAIAPGGDGETQYF
cdr3_nt: TGTGCCATAGCTCCGGGAGGGGACGGGGAGACCCAGTACTTC
v_call: TRBV10-3
d_call: TRBD2
clone_size: NA
j_call: TRBJ2-5

cdr3_aa: CASKLTGDQPQHF
cdr3_nt: TGTGCCAGCAAATTGACAGGCGATCAGCCCCAGCATTTT
v_call: TRBV2
d_call: NA
clone_size: NA
j_call: TRBJ1-5

cdr3_aa: CASGLDNGAGEKLFF
cdr3_nt: TGTGCTAGTGGTTTGGATAATGGGGCGGGAGAAAAACTGTTTTTT
v_call: TRBV12-5
d_call: NA
clone_size: NA
j_call: TRBJ1-4

cdr3_aa: CASSEQGAYNEQFF
cdr3_nt: TGTGCCAGCAGTGAACAGGGGGCCTACAATGAGCAGTTCTTC
v_call: TRBV2
d_call: TRBD1
clone_size: NA
j_call: TRBJ2-1

cdr3_aa: CAWRMRGGPQYF
cdr3_nt: TGTGCCTGGAGAATGCGGGGGGGACCCCAGTACTTC
v_call: TRBV30
d_call: TRBD2
clone_size: NA
j_call: TRBJ2-5

cdr3_aa: CASSSMPPGATNTGELFF
cdr3_nt: TGCGCCAGCAGCTCCATGCCGCCAGGGGCGACTAACACCGGGGAGCTGTTTTTT
v_call: TRBV4-3
d_call: NA
clone_size: few
j_call: TRBJ2-2

cdr3_aa: CASSQAFGTGVPEQYF
cdr3_nt: TGTGCCAGCAGCCAAGCCTTTGGGACAGGGGTCCCCGAGCAGTACTTC
v_call: TRBV14
d_call: TRBD1
clone_size: NA
j_call: TRBJ2-7

cdr3_aa: CASSISSNTGELFF
cdr3_nt: TGTGCCAGTAGTATATCCAGTAACACCGGGGAGCTGTTTTTT
v_call: TRBV19
d_call: NA
clone_size: NA
j_call: TRBJ2-2

cdr3_aa: CASSPQGSGNTIYF
cdr3_nt: TGTGCCAGCTCACCGCAGGGGTCTGGAAACACCATATATTTT
v_call: TRBV18
d_call: NA
clone_size: NA
j_call: TRBJ1-3

cdr3_aa: CASSLVPTSGGTYEQYF
cdr3_nt: TGCGCCAGCAGCTTGGTTCCGACTAGCGGGGGAACATACGAGCAGTACTTC
v_call: TRBV5-1
d_call: TRBD2
clone_size: NA
j_call: TRBJ2-7

cdr3_aa: CASSSRFLANTGELFF
cdr3_nt: TGTGCCAGCAGCTCCCGGTTCCTCGCGAACACCGGGGAGCTGTTTTTT
v_call: TRBV9
d_call: NA
clone_size: NA
j_call: TRBJ2-2

cdr3_aa: CASSETDFYEQYF
cdr3_nt: TGTGCCAGCAGTGAAACCGACTTCTACGAGCAGTACTTC
v_call: TRBV2
d_call: NA
clone_size: NA
j_call: TRBJ2-7